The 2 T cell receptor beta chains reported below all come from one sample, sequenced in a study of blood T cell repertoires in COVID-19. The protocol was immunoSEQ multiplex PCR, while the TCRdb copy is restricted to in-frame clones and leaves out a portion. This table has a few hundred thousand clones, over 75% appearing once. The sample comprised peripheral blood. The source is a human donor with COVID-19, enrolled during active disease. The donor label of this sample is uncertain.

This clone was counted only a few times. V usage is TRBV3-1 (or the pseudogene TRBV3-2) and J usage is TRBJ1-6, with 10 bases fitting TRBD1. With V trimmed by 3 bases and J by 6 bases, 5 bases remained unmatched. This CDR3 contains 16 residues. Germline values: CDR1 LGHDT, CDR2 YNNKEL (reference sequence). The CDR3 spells CASSQDRGYGNSPLHF. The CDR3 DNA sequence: TGTGCCAGCAGCCAGGACAGGGGGTACGGTAATTCACCCCTCCACTTT.

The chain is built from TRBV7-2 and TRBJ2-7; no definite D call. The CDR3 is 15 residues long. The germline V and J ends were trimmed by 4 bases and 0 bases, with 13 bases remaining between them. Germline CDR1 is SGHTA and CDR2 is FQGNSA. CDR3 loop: CASSSTISRSYEQYF. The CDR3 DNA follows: TGTGCCAGCAGCTCAACTATTTCCCGCTCCTACGAGCAGTACTTC.